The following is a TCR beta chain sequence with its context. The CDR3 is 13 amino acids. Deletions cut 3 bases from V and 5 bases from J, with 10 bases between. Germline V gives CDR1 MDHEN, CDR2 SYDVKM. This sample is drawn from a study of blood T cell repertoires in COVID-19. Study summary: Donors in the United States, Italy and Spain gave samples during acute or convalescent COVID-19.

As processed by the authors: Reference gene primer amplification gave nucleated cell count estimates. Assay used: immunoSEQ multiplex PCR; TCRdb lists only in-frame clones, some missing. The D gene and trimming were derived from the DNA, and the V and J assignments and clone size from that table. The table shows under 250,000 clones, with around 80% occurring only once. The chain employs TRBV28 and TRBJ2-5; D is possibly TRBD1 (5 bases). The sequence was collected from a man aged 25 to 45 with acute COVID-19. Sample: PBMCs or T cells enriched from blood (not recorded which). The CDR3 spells CASSFQGGETQYF. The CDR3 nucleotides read TGTGCCAGCAGTTTTCAGGGTGGGGAGACCCAGTACTTC.